This passage covers 9 T cell receptor beta chains from one sample sequenced in a study of T cell responses to AZD1222 COVID-19 vaccine. The method was immunoSEQ multiplex PCR; TCRdb's version includes in-frame clones alone and lacks a portion of them. The table includes approximately 110,000 clones, 82% detected once. The material was peripheral blood, obtained on day 0 of AZD1222 vaccination. The receptors here all came from an adult in good health.

This chain links TRBV10-2 with TRBJ1-2; the D is unclear. CDR3 length equals 14 residues. V gave up 2 bases and J gave up 8 bases, with 15 bases separating them. The germline V gene encodes CDR1 WSHSY and CDR2 SAAADI. CDR3 sequence: CASSEAGVGGGYTF. The DNA of the CDR3 is TGCGCCAGCAGTGAGGCCGGGGTTGGAGGCGGCTACACCTTC.

The genes are TRBV5-6 and TRBJ2-1, with 11 positions matching TRBD2. V shed 3 bases, J shed 5 bases, and the junction held 4 bases outside the gene matches. Germline-derived CDR1 and CDR2 are SGHDT and YYEEEE. CDR3 size: 15 residues. CDR3 protein: CASSSGTSGNNEQFF. In DNA, the CDR3 is TGTGCCAGCAGCTCCGGGACTAGCGGAAACAATGAGCAGTTCTTC.

The chain links TRBV4-3 to TRBJ1-1; possibly TRBD1 for D (6 bases). Trimming took 0 bases from V and 5 from J, leaving 16 bases between them. Germline lookup yields CDR1 LGHNA and CDR2 YSLEER. The length of the CDR3 is 16 residues. CDR3 nucleotides: TGCGCCAGCAGCCAAGATAAGGCAGGGGTCAATACTGAAGCTTTCTTT. Protein: CASSQDKAGVNTEAFF.

This clone was found a few times. The V gene is TRBV5-8, the J gene TRBJ2-5, with 9 bases fitting TRBD1. The CDR3 sequence is 17 residues long. Germline CDR1 reads SGHTS; CDR2 reads YDEGEE. J was trimmed by 1 base and V by 0 bases; bases with no gene match: 7. In nucleotides, the CDR3 is TGTGCCAGCAGCTTGGAGGGACAGGGACGGGTCCAAGAGACCCAGTACTTC. Translation: CASSLEGQGRVQETQYF.

The V gene is TRBV10-3, the J gene TRBJ1-6; D is uncertain. Germline loops: CDR1 ENHRY, CDR2 SYGVKD. The CDR3 sequence is 13 residues long. Trimming cost V 6 bases and J 7 bases, with 10 bases left between them. In DNA, the CDR3 is TGTGCCATCAGCCAGTCTATAAATTCACCCCTCCACTTT. This translates into CAISQSINSPLHF.

The genes are TRBV7-8 and TRBJ1-6; TRBD1 might be the D (6 bases). The CDR3 contains 16 residues. CDR1 is SGHVS and CDR2 is FQNEAQ in the germline V gene. With 1 base removed from V and 7 bases from J, the gap between germline ends came to 14 bases. CDR3 region: CASSLVPGARNSPLHF. CDR3 DNA sequence: TGTGCCAGCAGCTTAGTGCCAGGGGCCAGGAATTCACCCCTCCACTTT.

This chain connects TRBV4-3 to TRBJ1-6; the D is unclear. The CDR3 totals 15 residues. The V gene lost 2 bases and the J gene lost 9 bases, with 14 bases spanning the gap. The germline V gene has CDR1 LGHNA and CDR2 YSLEER. CDR3 sequence reads: CASSQSGARVSPLHF. CDR3 nucleotide sequence: TGCGCCAGCAGCCAATCCGGAGCGAGGGTTTCACCCCTCCACTTT.

The chain employs TRBV2 and TRBJ2-4; 8 bases map to TRBD1. J gave up 3 bases and V 4 bases, and 8 bases lay outside the gene matches. Per germline, CDR1 SNHLY and CDR2 FYNNEI. This CDR3 has 16 amino acids. The CDR3 is CASSANRGENKNIQYF. In DNA form, the CDR3 reads TGTGCCAGCAGTGCTAACAGGGGGGAAAACAAAAACATTCAGTACTTC.

The chain is built from TRBV9 and TRBJ2-1, with D unresolved. Germline V gene sequence: CDR1 SGDLS, CDR2 YYNGEE. V gave up 0 bases and J gave up 0 bases, with 7 bases separating them. This CDR3 contains 15 residues. Here the CDR3 reads CASSVGMSSYNEQFF. CDR3 in DNA: TGTGCCAGCAGCGTAGGGATGAGCTCCTACAATGAGCAGTTCTTC.